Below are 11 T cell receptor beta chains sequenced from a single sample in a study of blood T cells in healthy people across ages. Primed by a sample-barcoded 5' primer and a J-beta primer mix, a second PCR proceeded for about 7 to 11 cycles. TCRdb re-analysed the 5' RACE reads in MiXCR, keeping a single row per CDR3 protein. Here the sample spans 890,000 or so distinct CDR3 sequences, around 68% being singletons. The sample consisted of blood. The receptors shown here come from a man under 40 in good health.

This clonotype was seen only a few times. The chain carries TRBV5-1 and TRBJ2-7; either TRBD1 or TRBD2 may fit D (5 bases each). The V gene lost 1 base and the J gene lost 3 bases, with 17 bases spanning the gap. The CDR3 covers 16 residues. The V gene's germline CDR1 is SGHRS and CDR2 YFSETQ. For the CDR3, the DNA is TGCGCCAGCAGCTTGACTGGGTCAGGGAGACTCTACGAGCAGTACTTC. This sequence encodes CASSLTGSGRLYEQYF.

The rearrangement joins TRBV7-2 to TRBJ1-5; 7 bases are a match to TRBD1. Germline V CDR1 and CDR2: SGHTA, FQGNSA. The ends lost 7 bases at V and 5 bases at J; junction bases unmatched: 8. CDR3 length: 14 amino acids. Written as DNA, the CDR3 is TGTGCCAGCACCGCAGGGGGAGTTGATCAGCCCCAGCATTTT. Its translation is CASTAGGVDQPQHF. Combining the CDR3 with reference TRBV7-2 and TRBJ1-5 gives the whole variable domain GAGVSQSPSNKVTEKGKDVELRCDPISGHTALYWYRQSLGQGLEFLIYFQGNSAPDKSGLPSDRFSAERTGGSVSTLTIQRTQQEDSAVYLCASTAGGVDQPQHFGDGTRLSIL.

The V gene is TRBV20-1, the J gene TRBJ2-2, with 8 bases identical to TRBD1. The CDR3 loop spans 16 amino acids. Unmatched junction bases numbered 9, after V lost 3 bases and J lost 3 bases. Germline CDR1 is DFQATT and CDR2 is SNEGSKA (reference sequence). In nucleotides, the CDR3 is TGCAGTGCTAGTCCTAGGGGGACAGGCGACACCGGGGAGCTGTTTTTT. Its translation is CSASPRGTGDTGELFF.

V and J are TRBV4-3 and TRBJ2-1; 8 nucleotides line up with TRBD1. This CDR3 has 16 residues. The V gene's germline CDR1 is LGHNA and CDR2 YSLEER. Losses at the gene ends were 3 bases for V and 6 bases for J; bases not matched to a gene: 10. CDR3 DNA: TGCGCCAGCAGCCAGGATAGGCCAGGGGGCCGCAATGAGCAGTTCTTC. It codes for CASSQDRPGGRNEQFF.

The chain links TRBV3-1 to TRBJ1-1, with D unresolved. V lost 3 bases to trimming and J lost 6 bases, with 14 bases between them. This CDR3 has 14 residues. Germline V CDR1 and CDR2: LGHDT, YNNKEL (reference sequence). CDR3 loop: CASSHGRRTSEAFF. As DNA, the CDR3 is TGTGCCAGCAGCCACGGTCGGCGGACCTCTGAAGCTTTCTTT.

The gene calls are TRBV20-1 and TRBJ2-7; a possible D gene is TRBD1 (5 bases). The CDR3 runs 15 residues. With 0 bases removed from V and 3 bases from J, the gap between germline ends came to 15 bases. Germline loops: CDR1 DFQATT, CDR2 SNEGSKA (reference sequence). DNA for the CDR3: TGCAGTGCTAGAGATGGGGCCCTGACCAGCTACGAGCAGTACTTC. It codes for CSARDGALTSYEQYF.

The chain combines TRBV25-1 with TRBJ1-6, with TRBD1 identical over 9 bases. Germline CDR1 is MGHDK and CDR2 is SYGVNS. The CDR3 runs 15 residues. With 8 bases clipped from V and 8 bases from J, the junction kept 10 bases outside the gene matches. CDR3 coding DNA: TGTGCCAGCCGGGGACAGGGCAGAGGTGATTCACCCCTCCACTTT. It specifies CASRGQGRGDSPLHF.

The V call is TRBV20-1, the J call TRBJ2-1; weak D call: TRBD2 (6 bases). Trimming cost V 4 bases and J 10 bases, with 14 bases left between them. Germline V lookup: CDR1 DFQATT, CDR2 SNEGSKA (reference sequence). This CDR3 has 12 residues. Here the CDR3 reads CSAKGLTIEQFF. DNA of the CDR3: TGCAGTGCTAAAGGACTAACAATCGAGCAGTTCTTC.

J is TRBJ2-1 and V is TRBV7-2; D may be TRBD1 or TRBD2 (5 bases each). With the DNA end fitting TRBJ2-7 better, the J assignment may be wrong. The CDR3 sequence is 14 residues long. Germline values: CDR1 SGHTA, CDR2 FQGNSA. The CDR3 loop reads CASSFSGRVYEQYF. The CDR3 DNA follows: TGTGCCAGCAGCTTCTCAGGGAGAGTATACGAGCAGTACTTC.

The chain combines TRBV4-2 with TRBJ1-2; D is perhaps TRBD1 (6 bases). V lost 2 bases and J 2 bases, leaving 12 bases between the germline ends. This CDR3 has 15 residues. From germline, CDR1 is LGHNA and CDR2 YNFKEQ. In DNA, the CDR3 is TGTGCCAGCAGCCAATCGGACAGCGAGAACTATGGCTACACCTTC. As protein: CASSQSDSENYGYTF.

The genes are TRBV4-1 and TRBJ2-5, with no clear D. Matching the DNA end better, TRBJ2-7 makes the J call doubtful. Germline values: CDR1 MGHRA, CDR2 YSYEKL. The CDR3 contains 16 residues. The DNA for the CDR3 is TGCGCCAGCAGCCAAGATTTTAGGCAGAGGACCAACGAGCAGTACTTC. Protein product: CASSQDFRQRTNEQYF.